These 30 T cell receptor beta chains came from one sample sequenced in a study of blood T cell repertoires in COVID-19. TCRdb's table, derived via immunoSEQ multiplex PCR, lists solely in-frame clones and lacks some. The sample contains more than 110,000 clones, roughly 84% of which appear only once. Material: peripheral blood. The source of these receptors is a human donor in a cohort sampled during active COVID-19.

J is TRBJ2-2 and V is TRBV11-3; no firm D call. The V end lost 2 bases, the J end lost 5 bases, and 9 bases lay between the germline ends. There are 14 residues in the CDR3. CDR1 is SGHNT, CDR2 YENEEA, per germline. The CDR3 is CASSLRLTTGELFF. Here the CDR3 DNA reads TGTGCCAGCAGCTTACGGTTAACTACCGGGGAGCTGTTTTTT.

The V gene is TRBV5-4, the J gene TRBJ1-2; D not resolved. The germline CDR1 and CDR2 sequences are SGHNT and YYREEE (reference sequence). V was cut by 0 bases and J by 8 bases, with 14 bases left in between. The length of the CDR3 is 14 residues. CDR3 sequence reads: CASSLVGMGWGYTF. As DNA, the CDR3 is TGTGCCAGCAGCTTGGTTGGCATGGGCTGGGGCTACACCTTC.

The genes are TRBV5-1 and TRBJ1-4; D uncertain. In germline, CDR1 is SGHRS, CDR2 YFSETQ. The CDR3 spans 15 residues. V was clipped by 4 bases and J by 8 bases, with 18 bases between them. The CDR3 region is CASSPSGIGREKLFF. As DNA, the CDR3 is TGCGCCAGCAGCCCGAGCGGGATTGGAAGGGAAAAACTGTTTTTT.

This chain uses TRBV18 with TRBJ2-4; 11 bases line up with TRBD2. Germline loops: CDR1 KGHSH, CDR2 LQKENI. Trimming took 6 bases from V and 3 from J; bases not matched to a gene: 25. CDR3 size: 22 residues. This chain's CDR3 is CASSTSGTSGFRRGDGKNIQYF. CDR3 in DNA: TGTGCCAGCTCCACCTCCGGGACTAGCGGCTTCCGACGTGGGGATGGCAAAAACATTCAGTACTTC.

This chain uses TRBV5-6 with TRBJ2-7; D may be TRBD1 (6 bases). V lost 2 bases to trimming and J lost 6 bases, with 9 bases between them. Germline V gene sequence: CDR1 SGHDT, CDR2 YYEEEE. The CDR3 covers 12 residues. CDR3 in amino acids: CASSFGRGEQYV. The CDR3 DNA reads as TGTGCCAGCAGCTTCGGCAGGGGCGAGCAGTACGTC.

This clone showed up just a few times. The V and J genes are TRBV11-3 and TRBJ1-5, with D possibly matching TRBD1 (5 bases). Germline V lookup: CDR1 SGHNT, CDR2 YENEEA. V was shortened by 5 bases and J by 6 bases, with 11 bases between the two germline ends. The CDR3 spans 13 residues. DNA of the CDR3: TGTGCCAGCAGCCAAGGGGCCGCTCAGCCCCAGCATTTT. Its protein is CASSQGAAQPQHF.

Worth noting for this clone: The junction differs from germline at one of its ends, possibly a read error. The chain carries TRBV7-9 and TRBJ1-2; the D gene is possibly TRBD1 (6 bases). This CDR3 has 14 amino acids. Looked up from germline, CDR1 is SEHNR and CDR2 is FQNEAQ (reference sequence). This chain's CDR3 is CASSLVGDGVGHHF. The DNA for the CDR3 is TGTGCCAGCAGCTTAGTCGGTGATGGTGTGGGACACCACTTC.

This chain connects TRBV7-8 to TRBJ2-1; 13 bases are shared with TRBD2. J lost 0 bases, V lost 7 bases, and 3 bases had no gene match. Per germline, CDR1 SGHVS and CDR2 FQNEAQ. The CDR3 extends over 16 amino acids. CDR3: CASTRTSGSSYNEQFF. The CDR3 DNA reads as TGTGCCAGCACCAGGACTAGCGGGAGCTCCTACAATGAGCAGTTCTTC.

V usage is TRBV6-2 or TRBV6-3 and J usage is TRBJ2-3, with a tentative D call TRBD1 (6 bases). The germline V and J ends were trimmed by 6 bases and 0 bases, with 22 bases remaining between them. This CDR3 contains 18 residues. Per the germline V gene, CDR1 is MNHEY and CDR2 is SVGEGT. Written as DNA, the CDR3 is TGTGCCAGCAGCTCGCCGGCTTCCGGGACACACAGCACAGATACGCAGTATTTT. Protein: CASSSPASGTHSTDTQYF.

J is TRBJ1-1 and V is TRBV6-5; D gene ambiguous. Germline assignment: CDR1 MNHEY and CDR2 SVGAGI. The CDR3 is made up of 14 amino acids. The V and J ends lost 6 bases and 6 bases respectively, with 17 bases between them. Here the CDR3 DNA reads TGTGCCAGCAGCCGACTGTCCGGTTGGGCTGAAGCTTTCTTT. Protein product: CASSRLSGWAEAFF.

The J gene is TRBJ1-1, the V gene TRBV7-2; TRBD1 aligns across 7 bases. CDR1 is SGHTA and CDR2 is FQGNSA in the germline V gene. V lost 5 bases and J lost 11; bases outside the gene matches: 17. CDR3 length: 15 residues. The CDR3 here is CASSLRDSPSRGAFF. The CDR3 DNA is TGTGCCAGCAGCCTCCGGGACAGCCCCTCCCGGGGGGCTTTCTTT.

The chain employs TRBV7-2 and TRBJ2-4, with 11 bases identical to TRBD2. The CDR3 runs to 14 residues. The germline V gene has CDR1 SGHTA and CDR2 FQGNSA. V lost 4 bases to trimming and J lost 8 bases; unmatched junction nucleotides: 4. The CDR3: CASSSGLAVDIQYF. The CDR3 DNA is TGTGCCAGCAGCTCGGGACTAGCGGTAGACATTCAGTACTTC.

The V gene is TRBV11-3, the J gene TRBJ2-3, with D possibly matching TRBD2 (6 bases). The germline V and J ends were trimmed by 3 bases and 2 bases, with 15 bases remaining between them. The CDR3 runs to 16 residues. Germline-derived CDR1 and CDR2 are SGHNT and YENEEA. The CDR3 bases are TGTGCCAGCAGCTTGACTAGTCAAGTTTTCACAGATACGCAGTATTTT. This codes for CASSLTSQVFTDTQYF.

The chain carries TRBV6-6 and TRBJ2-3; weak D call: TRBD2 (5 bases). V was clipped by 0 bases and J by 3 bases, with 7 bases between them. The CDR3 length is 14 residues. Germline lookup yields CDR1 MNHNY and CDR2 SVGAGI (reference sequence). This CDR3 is CASSYSAGTDTQYF. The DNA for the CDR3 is TGTGCCAGCAGTTACTCTGCGGGTACAGATACGCAGTATTTT.

The CDR3 DNA reads TGTGCCACCAGTGATAGGACAAATACGCAGTATTTT. It codes for CATSDRTNTQYF. This chain links TRBV24-1 with TRBJ2-3; D may be TRBD1 (5 bases). This CDR3 spans 12 amino acids. Looked up from germline, CDR1 is KGHDR and CDR2 is SFDVKD. The V end lost 3 bases, the J end lost 7 bases, and 7 bases lay between the germline ends.

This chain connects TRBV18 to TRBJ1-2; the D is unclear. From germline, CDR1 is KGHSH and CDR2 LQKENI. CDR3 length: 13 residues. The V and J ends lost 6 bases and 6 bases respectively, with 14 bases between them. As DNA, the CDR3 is TGTGCCAGCTCTCCCGGGAATCCAGATGGCTACACCTTC. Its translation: CASSPGNPDGYTF.

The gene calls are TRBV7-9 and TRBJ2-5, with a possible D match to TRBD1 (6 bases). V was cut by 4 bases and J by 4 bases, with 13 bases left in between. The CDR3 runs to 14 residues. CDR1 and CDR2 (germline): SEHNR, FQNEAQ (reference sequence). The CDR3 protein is CASSSPTGPETQYF. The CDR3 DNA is TGTGCCAGCAGCTCCCCTACAGGGCCAGAGACCCAGTACTTC. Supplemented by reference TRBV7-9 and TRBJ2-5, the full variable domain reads DTGVSQNPRHKITKRGQNVTFRCDPISEHNRLYWYRQTLGQGPEFLTYFQNEAQLEKSRLLSDRFSAERPKGSFSTLEIQRTEQGDSAMYLCASSSPTGPETQYFGPGTRLLVL.

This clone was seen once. CDR3 in DNA: TGCGCCAGCAGCTTGGAGGACAGGGTCTATGGCTACACCTTC. This encodes CASSLEDRVYGYTF. The rearrangement links TRBV5-1 to TRBJ1-2; 8 positions agree with TRBD1. The CDR3 sequence is 14 residues long. Germline V gene sequence: CDR1 SGHRS, CDR2 YFSETQ. With V trimmed by 0 bases and J by 4 bases, 2 bases remained unmatched.

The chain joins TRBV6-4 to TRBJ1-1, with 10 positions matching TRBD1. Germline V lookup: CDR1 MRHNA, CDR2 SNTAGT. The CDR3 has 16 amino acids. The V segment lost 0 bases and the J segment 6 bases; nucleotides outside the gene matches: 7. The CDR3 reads CASSDSPGQGGSEAFF. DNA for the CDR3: TGTGCCAGCAGTGACTCTCCCGGACAGGGGGGGTCTGAAGCTTTCTTT.

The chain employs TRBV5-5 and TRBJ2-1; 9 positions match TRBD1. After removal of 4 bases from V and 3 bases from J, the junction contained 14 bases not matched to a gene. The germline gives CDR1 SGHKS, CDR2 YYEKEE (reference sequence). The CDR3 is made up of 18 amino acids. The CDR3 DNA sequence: TGTGCCAGCAGCCACACGGTTCCTACAGGGGGCTTCTACAATGAGCAGTTCTTC. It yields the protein CASSHTVPTGGFYNEQFF.

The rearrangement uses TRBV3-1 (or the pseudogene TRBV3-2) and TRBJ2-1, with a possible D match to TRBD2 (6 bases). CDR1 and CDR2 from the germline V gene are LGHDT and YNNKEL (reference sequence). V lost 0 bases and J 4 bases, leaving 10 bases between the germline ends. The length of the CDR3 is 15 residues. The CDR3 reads CASSQDRGRYNEQFF. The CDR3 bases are TGTGCCAGCAGCCAAGACCGGGGGAGGTACAATGAGCAGTTCTTC.

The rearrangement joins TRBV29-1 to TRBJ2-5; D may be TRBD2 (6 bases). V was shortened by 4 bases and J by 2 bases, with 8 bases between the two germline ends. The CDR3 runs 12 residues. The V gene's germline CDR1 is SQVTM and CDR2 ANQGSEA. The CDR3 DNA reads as TGCAGCGTTGGCGGGGCACAAGAGACCCAGTACTTC. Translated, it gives CSVGGAQETQYF.

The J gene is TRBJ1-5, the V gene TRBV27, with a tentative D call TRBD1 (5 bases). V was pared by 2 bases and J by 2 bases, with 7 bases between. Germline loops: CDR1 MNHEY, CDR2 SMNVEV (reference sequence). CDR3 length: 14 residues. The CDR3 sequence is CASSLGGGNQPQHF. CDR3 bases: TGTGCCAGCAGTTTAGGGGGGGGCAATCAGCCCCAGCATTTT.

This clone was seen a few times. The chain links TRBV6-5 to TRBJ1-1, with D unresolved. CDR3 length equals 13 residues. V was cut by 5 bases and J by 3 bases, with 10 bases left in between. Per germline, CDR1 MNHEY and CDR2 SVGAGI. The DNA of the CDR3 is TGTGCCAGCAGTCGAGGGAAGGACACTGAAGCTTTCTTT. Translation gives CASSRGKDTEAFF.

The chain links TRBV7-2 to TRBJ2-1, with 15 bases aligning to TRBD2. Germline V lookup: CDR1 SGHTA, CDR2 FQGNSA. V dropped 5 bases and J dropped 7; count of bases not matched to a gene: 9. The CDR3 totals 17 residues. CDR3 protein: CASSTPRTSGGANEQFF. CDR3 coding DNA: TGTGCCAGCAGCACTCCCAGGACTAGCGGGGGGGCTAATGAGCAGTTCTTC. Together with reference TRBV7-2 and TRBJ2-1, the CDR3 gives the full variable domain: GAGVSQSPSNKVTEKGKDVELRCDPISGHTALYWYRQSLGQGLEFLIYFQGNSAPDKSGLPSDRFSAERTGGSVSTLTIQRTQQEDSAVYLCASSTPRTSGGANEQFFGPGTRLTVL.

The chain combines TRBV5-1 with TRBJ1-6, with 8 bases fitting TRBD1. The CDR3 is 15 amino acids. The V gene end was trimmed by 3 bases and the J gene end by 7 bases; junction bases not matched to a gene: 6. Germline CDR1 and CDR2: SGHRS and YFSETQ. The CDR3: CASSSSGGTNSPLHF. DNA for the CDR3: TGCGCCAGCAGCTCCTCAGGGGGCACCAATTCACCCCTCCACTTT. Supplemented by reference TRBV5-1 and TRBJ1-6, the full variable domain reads KAGVTQTPRYLIKTRGQQVTLSCSPISGHRSVSWYQQTPGQGLQFLFEYFSETQRNKGNFPGRFSGRQFSNSRSEMNVSTLELGDSALYLCASSSSGGTNSPLHFGNGTRLTVT.

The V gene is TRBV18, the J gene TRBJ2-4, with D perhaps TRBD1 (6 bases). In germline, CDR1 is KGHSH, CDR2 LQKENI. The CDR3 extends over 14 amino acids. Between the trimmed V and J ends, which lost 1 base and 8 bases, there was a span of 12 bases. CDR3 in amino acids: CASSPLRGQDIQYF. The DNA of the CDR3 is TGTGCCAGCTCACCACTCAGGGGTCAGGACATTCAGTACTTC.

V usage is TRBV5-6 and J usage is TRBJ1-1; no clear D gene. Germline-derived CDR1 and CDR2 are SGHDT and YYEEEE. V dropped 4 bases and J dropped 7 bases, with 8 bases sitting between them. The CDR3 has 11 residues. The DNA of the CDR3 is TGTGCCAGCAGCGGTAGAGGTGAAGCTTTCTTT. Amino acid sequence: CASSGRGEAFF.

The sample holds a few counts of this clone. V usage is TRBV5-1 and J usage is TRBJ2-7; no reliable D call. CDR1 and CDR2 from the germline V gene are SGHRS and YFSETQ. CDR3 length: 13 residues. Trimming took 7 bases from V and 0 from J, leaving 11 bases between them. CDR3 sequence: CASRSPSSYEQYF. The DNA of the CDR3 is TGCGCCAGCCGGTCCCCAAGCTCCTACGAGCAGTACTTC.

CDR3 sequence reads: CASSFGTSGTDTQYF. The CDR3 DNA is TGTGCCAGCAGCTTTGGGACTAGCGGGACAGATACGCAGTATTTT. The chain couples TRBV11-3 to TRBJ2-3; 12 bases line up with TRBD2. CDR1 is SGHNT, CDR2 YENEEA, per germline. V was clipped by 3 bases and J by 3 bases; unmatched bases: 1. CDR3 length equals 15 residues.